The 25 T cell receptor beta chains below all came from one sample that was sequenced in a study of OX40 agonist ivuxolimab in advanced cancers. The repertoire was sequenced with immunoSEQ multiplex PCR; TCRdb's copy has only in-frame clones and lacks some. Found here are fewer than 30,000 clones, about 88% of them singletons; the top ten hold roughly a fifth. The source material was CD4+ or CD8+ T cells sorted from blood, sampled in a trial of the OX40 agonist ivuxolimab. The receptors stem from an adult with an advanced solid tumor such as melanoma, head and neck, liver or kidney cancer.

The chain joins TRBV7-8 to TRBJ2-2; D is undetermined. This CDR3 region has 11 residues. Trimming shortened V by 3 bases and J by 7 bases, and 3 bases separated the two germline ends. CDR1 is SGHVS and CDR2 is FQNEAQ in the germline V gene. The CDR3 region has the DNA TGTGCCAGCAGCTTCGGCGGGGAGCTGTTTTTT. Its translation: CASSFGGELFF.

V is TRBV28 and J is TRBJ2-7; D not resolved. The CDR3 runs to 13 residues. Trimming shortened V by 2 bases and J by 3 bases, and 8 bases separated the two germline ends. Per the germline V gene, CDR1 is MDHEN and CDR2 is SYDVKM. The CDR3 region has the DNA TGTGCCAGCAGTTTACCCGGCAACTACGAGCAGTACTTC. Its translation: CASSLPGNYEQYF.

The rearrangement joins TRBV19 to TRBJ2-3; 9 bases are a match to TRBD1. The CDR3 covers 15 residues. CDR1 and CDR2 (germline): LNHDA, SQIVND (reference sequence). V shed 5 bases, J shed 4 bases, and the junction held 7 bases outside the gene matches. CDR3 amino acids: CASSLTGGEADTQYF. The CDR3 DNA is TGTGCCAGTAGTTTGACAGGGGGGGAGGCAGATACGCAGTATTTT.

The chain combines TRBV28 with TRBJ2-7; D remains unclear. This CDR3 has 12 residues. Germline values: CDR1 MDHEN, CDR2 SYDVKM. The V gene lost 3 bases and the J gene lost 5 bases, with 8 bases spanning the gap. DNA of the CDR3: TGTGCCAGCAGTTTCCTGAGAGACGAGCAGTACTTC. Amino acids: CASSFLRDEQYF.

A word on this clone: The DNA is omitted, as the CDR3 cannot be located on it reliably, and the CDR3 follows TCRdb's listing. This chain links TRBV6-5 with TRBJ2-7; the D segment call TRBD1 is taken from the table without a DNA check. The length of the CDR3 is 14 amino acids, counting both ends. Germline V gene lookup returns CDR1 MNHEY and CDR2 SVGAGI. Here the CDR3 reads CASSSSTDSYEQYF.

The chain carries TRBV10-2 and TRBJ2-7; D might be TRBD2 (5 bases). Trimming pared 4 bases from V and 12 bases from J, leaving 22 bases between. Germline CDR1 WSHSY, CDR2 SAAADI. This CDR3 region has 14 residues. Written as DNA, the CDR3 is TGCGCCAGCAGTGTCGCGGGCCAATCAGACCTCCGGTACTTC. Encoded protein: CASSVAGQSDLRYF.

The chain links TRBV2 to TRBJ2-1; 8 bases line up with TRBD2. Germline V gives CDR1 SNHLY, CDR2 FYNNEI. CDR3 length: 15 residues. Trimming took 4 bases from V and 6 from J; bases not matched to a gene: 8. CDR3 loop: CASSGLAGRINEQFF. DNA of the CDR3: TGTGCCAGCAGTGGCCTAGCGGGTCGAATCAATGAGCAGTTCTTC.

The chain uses TRBV27 and TRBJ2-5, with 11 bases matching TRBD2. This CDR3 region has 15 residues. The V gene's germline CDR1 is MNHEY and CDR2 SMNVEV (reference sequence). The trim removed 5 bases at V and 5 bases at J, leaving 7 bases unmatched. CDR3 sequence: CASSHSGGAGETQYF. In DNA form, the CDR3 reads TGTGCCAGCAGTCATAGCGGGGGGGCCGGCGAGACCCAGTACTTC.

Here the CDR3 DNA reads TGTGCCAGCAGCCCCCTACGGGGCGGGCCGTACGATGAGACCCAGTACTTC. Translated: CASSPLRGGPYDETQYF. The chain recombines TRBV4-2 with TRBJ2-5; D tentatively reads TRBD1 or TRBD2 (5 bases each). Germline V gene data show CDR1 as LGHNA and CDR2 as YNFKEQ. The CDR3 is 17 residues long. V lost 4 bases and J lost 5, with 23 bases in between.

By frequency in the sample, this clone is medium-sized. The V call is TRBV6-4, the J call TRBJ2-2; TRBD2 agrees at 8 bases. Per the germline V gene, CDR1 is MRHNA and CDR2 is SNTAGT. V lost 4 bases to trimming and J lost 3 bases; unmatched junction nucleotides: 1. The CDR3 sequence is 14 residues long. CDR3 region: CASSAGRDTGELFF. CDR3 coding DNA: TGTGCCAGCAGTGCCGGGAGGGACACCGGGGAGCTGTTTTTT.

This clone appeared a single time. CDR3 sequence reads: CASSPLGSISNYGYTF. The DNA for the CDR3 is TGTGCCAGCAGCCCCCTGGGCAGCATTTCTAACTATGGCTACACCTTC. The chain has TRBV11-2 and TRBJ1-2; D is unresolved. CDR1 SGHAT and CDR2 FQNNGV come from the germline V gene. The CDR3 runs 16 residues. Trimming took off 5 bases at V and 0 bases at J, with 16 bases between the two ends.

The chain combines TRBV19 with TRBJ2-2; D is ambiguous. The CDR3 covers 11 residues. V lost 5 bases, J lost 6 bases, and 4 bases lay in between. Germline V gene sequence: CDR1 LNHDA, CDR2 SQIVND (reference sequence). In DNA, the CDR3 is TGTGCCAGTAGTTGGCCCGGGGAGCTGTTTTTT. It translates to CASSWPGELFF.

There are a few counts of this clone. The chain couples TRBV10-3 to TRBJ2-7, with D possibly being TRBD2 (5 bases). This CDR3 comprises 14 residues. Deletions cut 0 bases from V and 7 bases from J, with 13 bases between. From germline, CDR1 is ENHRY and CDR2 SYGVKD. The CDR3 spells CAISESLATGEQYF. Here the CDR3 DNA reads TGTGCCATCAGTGAGTCCCTCGCCACGGGGGAGCAGTACTTC.

The genes are TRBV7-8 and TRBJ1-1; D is ambiguous. CDR3 length: 13 residues. Trimming took 4 bases from V and 5 from J, leaving 11 bases between them. Germline V lookup: CDR1 SGHVS, CDR2 FQNEAQ. The CDR3 is CASSSRLWTEAFF. The CDR3, as DNA: TGTGCCAGCAGCTCTAGGTTATGGACTGAAGCTTTCTTT.

The rearrangement joins TRBV28 to TRBJ2-7; 7 bases map to TRBD1. The J segment lost 6 bases and the V segment lost 11 bases, leaving 4 bases of the junction unmatched. CDR1 MDHEN and CDR2 SYDVKM come from the germline V gene. The CDR3 length is 10 residues. The DNA for the CDR3 is TGTGCCGCGTCAGGGGGCGAGCAGTACTTC. It encodes CAASGGEQYF.

This rearrangement joins TRBV7-2 to TRBJ1-5, with 10 nucleotides matching TRBD1. CDR3 length: 15 amino acids. The V segment lost 3 bases and the J segment 2 bases; nucleotides outside the gene matches: 1. Germline CDR1 is SGHTA and CDR2 is FQGNSA. The CDR3 coding sequence is TGTGCCAGCAGCTTGGGGACAGGGGGCAATCAGCCCCAGCATTTT. Translating gives CASSLGTGGNQPQHF.

The chain is built from TRBV19 and TRBJ2-5; D remains unclear. The germline V and J ends were trimmed by 1 base and 0 bases, with 12 bases remaining between them. The germline gives CDR1 LNHDA, CDR2 SQIVND (reference sequence). The CDR3 runs 16 residues. The CDR3 bases are TGTGCCAGTAGTATAGGGCTTCTCACGTACCAAGAGACCCAGTACTTC. Protein product: CASSIGLLTYQETQYF.

The V call is TRBV19, the J call TRBJ2-1, with 8 bases that match TRBD2. The germline CDR1 and CDR2 sequences are LNHDA and SQIVND (reference sequence). J gave up 3 bases and V 1 base, and 5 bases lay outside the gene matches. The CDR3 extends over 16 amino acids. CDR3 coding DNA: TGTGCCAGTAGTATAGTCGGGGGGGGCCTCTACAATGAGCAGTTCTTC. It specifies CASSIVGGGLYNEQFF.

This clone counts as medium-sized. This chain connects TRBV19 to TRBJ2-1; D unclear. V dropped 4 bases and J dropped 9 bases, with 10 bases sitting between them. The CDR3 spans 12 residues. Germline V gives CDR1 LNHDA, CDR2 SQIVND (reference sequence). CDR3 DNA: TGTGCCAGTAGTACCCTTAGTGGTGAGCAGTTCTTC. This codes for CASSTLSGEQFF.

The genes are TRBV21-1 and TRBJ1-1. TRBV21-1 is a pseudogene segment. The CDR3 loop spans 16 amino acids. The CDR3 coding sequence is TGTGCCAGCAGCAAAGAAGGTCCAGACCCCTTGTCTGAAGCTTTCTTT. Residues: CASSKEGPDPLSEAFF.

The CDR3 protein is CASSIGFVGHQPQHF. CDR3 DNA sequence: TGTGCCAGTAGTATAGGGTTTGTTGGGCATCAGCCCCAGCATTTT. This chain connects TRBV19 to TRBJ1-5, with no clear D. The CDR3 contains 15 residues. V was clipped by 1 base and J by 5 bases, with 12 bases between them. Germline CDR1 and CDR2: LNHDA and SQIVND (reference sequence).

The rearrangement joins TRBV4-2 to TRBJ2-2, with 16 bases matching TRBD2. V trimming: 8 bases; J trimming: 0 bases; junction bases outside the gene matches: 12. The CDR3 spans 20 residues. Germline-derived CDR1 and CDR2 are LGHNA and YNFKEQ. The CDR3 sequence: CASAPLVGTSGGANTGELFF. CDR3 in DNA: TGTGCCAGCGCTCCTCTTGTAGGGACTAGCGGGGGGGCGAACACCGGGGAGCTGTTTTTT.

This chain connects TRBV7-9 to TRBJ2-1; 9 bases match TRBD2. The V gene end was trimmed by 1 base and the J gene end by 3 bases; junction bases not matched to a gene: 10. Germline V gene data show CDR1 as SEHNR and CDR2 as FQNEAQ (reference sequence). This CDR3 spans 18 amino acids. The CDR3 nucleotides are TGTGCCAGCAGCTTAGAGGGTAGCGGGAGTTTTGTCTACAATGAGCAGTTCTTC. Protein product: CASSLEGSGSFVYNEQFF.

The V gene is TRBV7-6, the J gene TRBJ2-3, with 8 bases aligning to TRBD2. The CDR3 extends over 16 amino acids. Per germline, CDR1 SGHVS and CDR2 FNYEAQ. The V and J ends lost 5 bases and 2 bases, in that order; junction bases with no gene match: 9. CDR3 DNA: TGTGCCAGCAGCCCGTTTGCGGGGGGTATCACAGATACGCAGTATTTT. Protein product: CASSPFAGGITDTQYF.

The gene calls are TRBV9 and TRBJ2-7; TRBD2 matches 11 bases. This CDR3 is 17 amino acids long. V gave up 3 bases and J gave up 4 bases; unmatched junction bases: 12. The germline gives CDR1 SGDLS, CDR2 YYNGEE. CDR3 residues: CASSAGLAGGPRYEQYF. The DNA for the CDR3 is TGTGCCAGCAGCGCAGGCTTAGCGGGAGGGCCGCGATACGAGCAGTACTTC.